The 29 T cell receptor beta chains given below trace back to one sample, sequenced in a study of shared clonotypes between healthy human individuals. Generated by immunoSEQ multiplex PCR, the TCRdb table keeps only in-frame clones and is missing some. The sample records roughly 500,000 clones, 79% being singletons. Sequencing was carried out using PBMCs. These receptors were collected from a woman in her thirties or forties in good health. Some clones in this sample may be carry-over from other donors' samples.

The CDR3, as DNA: TGCGCCAGCAGCTATGCGGGACCCTACGAGCAGTACTTC. It encodes CASSYAGPYEQYF. The chain combines TRBV5-1 with TRBJ2-7; D may be TRBD2 (6 bases). V lost 3 bases to trimming and J lost 2 bases, with 9 bases between them. The CDR3 sequence is 13 residues long. CDR1 and CDR2 from the germline V gene are SGHRS and YFSETQ. The whole variable domain, filled in from reference TRBV5-1 and TRBJ2-7, reads KAGVTQTPRYLIKTRGQQVTLSCSPISGHRSVSWYQQTPGQGLQFLFEYFSETQRNKGNFPGRFSGRQFSNSRSEMNVSTLELGDSALYLCASSYAGPYEQYFGPGTRLTVT.

The chain carries TRBV29-1 and TRBJ2-2; possible D gene TRBD1, 6 bases. The germline CDR1 and CDR2 sequences are SQVTM and ANQGSEA. Trimming took off 4 bases at V and 4 bases at J, with 10 bases between the two ends. The length of the CDR3 is 13 residues. In DNA form, the CDR3 reads TGCAGCGTTGCCAGGGGAATCACCGGGGAGCTGTTTTTT. It yields the protein CSVARGITGELFF.

There are a few counts of this clone. The chain combines TRBV7-2 with TRBJ2-3; TRBD2 aligns across 8 bases. Looked up from germline, CDR1 is SGHTA and CDR2 is FQGNSA. This CDR3 has 15 amino acids. Trimming removed 5 bases from V and 5 bases from J; junction bases left unmatched: 9. CDR3 protein: CASSLSGGRGDTQYF. In DNA form, the CDR3 reads TGTGCCAGCAGCCTGTCGGGGGGGCGAGGAGATACGCAGTATTTT.

V and J are TRBV11-2 and TRBJ2-6; 7 positions match TRBD2. From germline, CDR1 is SGHAT and CDR2 FQNNGV. The CDR3 runs 18 residues. Germline trimming cut 5 bases from V and 0 bases from J; bases unmatched to any gene: 10. In DNA form, the CDR3 reads TGTGCCAGCAGCCGCATTCCAGGGAGGGGCTCTGGGGCCAACGTCCTGACTTTC. As protein: CASSRIPGRGSGANVLTF.

This clone was picked up one time. The rearrangement joins TRBV18 to TRBJ2-1; D unclear. Germline V CDR1 and CDR2: KGHSH, LQKENI. The CDR3 spans 13 residues. V was shortened by 2 bases and J by 8 bases, with 10 bases between the two germline ends. The CDR3 spells CASSPFGLDEQFF. The CDR3, as DNA: TGTGCCAGCTCACCATTCGGTTTGGATGAGCAGTTCTTC.

This chain links TRBV5-6 with TRBJ2-3; TRBD1 aligns across 7 bases. The junction had 12 bases not matched to a gene; V was cut back by 3 bases and J by 2 bases. There are 17 residues in the CDR3. The germline CDR1 and CDR2 sequences are SGHDT and YYEEEE. This CDR3 is CASSSTGSASTTDTQYF. In DNA form, the CDR3 reads TGTGCCAGCAGCTCGACAGGGAGCGCCTCTACCACAGATACGCAGTATTTT.

The chain couples TRBV15 to TRBJ2-2; TRBD1 might be the D (6 bases). V was cut by 0 bases and J by 4 bases, with 9 bases left in between. Looked up from germline, CDR1 is LNHNV and CDR2 is YYDKDF (reference sequence). This CDR3 region has 15 residues. The CDR3 protein is CATSRDQGGTGELFF. The CDR3 DNA sequence: TGTGCCACCAGCAGAGATCAAGGGGGCACCGGGGAGCTGTTTTTT.

The chain carries TRBV6-1 and TRBJ1-5; 11 bases are a match to TRBD1. Trimming removed 4 bases from V and 5 bases from J; junction bases left unmatched: 13. This CDR3 is built from 18 residues. Germline-derived CDR1 and CDR2 are MNHNS and SASEGT. CDR3 sequence: CASSGGGQGDFYDQPQHF. As DNA, the CDR3 is TGTGCCAGCAGTGGGGGGGGACAGGGGGACTTCTATGATCAGCCCCAGCATTTT.

The chain is built from TRBV19 and TRBJ1-2; D is possibly TRBD1 (6 bases). The CDR3 totals 15 residues. Trimming shortened V by 5 bases and J by 8 bases, and 21 bases separated the two germline ends. Germline CDR1 and CDR2: LNHDA and SQIVND (reference sequence). The CDR3 here is CASSEWAGDFRGYTF. The DNA of the CDR3 is TGTGCCAGTAGTGAGTGGGCAGGGGATTTCCGCGGCTACACCTTC. Drawing the rest from reference TRBV19 and TRBJ1-2, the complete variable domain is DGGITQSPKYLFRKEGQNVTLSCEQNLNHDAMYWYRQDPGQGLRLIYYSQIVNDFQKGDIAEGYSVSREKKESFPLTVTSAQKNPTAFYLCASSEWAGDFRGYTFGSGTRLTVV.

The V and J genes are TRBV4-2 and TRBJ2-6; D is ambiguous. CDR3 length: 18 amino acids. Germline CDR1 reads LGHNA; CDR2 reads YNFKEQ. Trimming shortened V by 4 bases and J by 5 bases, and 21 bases separated the two germline ends. The CDR3 region is CASSPLSRLQSRANVLTF. In DNA, the CDR3 is TGTGCCAGCAGCCCATTGAGCAGGTTACAAAGTCGGGCCAACGTCCTGACTTTC.

V and J are TRBV7-8 and TRBJ1-5; no firm D call. Trimming shortened V by 1 base and J by 3 bases, and 7 bases separated the two germline ends. In germline, CDR1 is SGHVS, CDR2 FQNEAQ. CDR3 length equals 14 residues. The DNA of the CDR3 is TGTGCCAGCAGCTTAGAGGTCTCCAATCAGCCCCAGCATTTT. It codes for CASSLEVSNQPQHF.

This chain joins TRBV5-4 and TRBJ2-7; possibly TRBD1 for D (6 bases). The CDR3 consists of 18 residues. Trimming cost V 0 bases and J 5 bases, with 24 bases left between them. Germline CDR1 SGHNT, CDR2 YYREEE (reference sequence). The CDR3, as DNA: TGTGCCAGCAGCTTGGCCGGCTATAGTGTGTCAGGGGACGACGAGCAGTACTTC. Translated, it gives CASSLAGYSVSGDDEQYF.

The V and J genes are TRBV19 and TRBJ2-7; D remains ambiguous. The CDR3 sequence is 15 residues long. The V end was cut by 3 bases, the J end by 0 bases, with 12 bases between. CDR1 is LNHDA and CDR2 is SQIVND in the germline V gene (reference sequence). The CDR3 is CASSIDSRSSYEQYF. Written as DNA, the CDR3 is TGTGCCAGTAGTATTGACTCAAGAAGCTCCTACGAGCAGTACTTC.

This clone occurred a few times. The CDR3 bases are TGTGCCACCAGCAGAGAAGGGGTGGACACCGGGGAGCTGTTTTTT. Residues: CATSREGVDTGELFF. The V call is TRBV15, the J call TRBJ2-2; D may be TRBD1 (5 bases). The CDR3 consists of 15 residues. The V gene lost 0 bases and the J gene lost 3 bases, with 8 bases spanning the gap. Germline V gene data show CDR1 as LNHNV and CDR2 as YYDKDF (reference sequence).

The chain employs TRBV5-1 and TRBJ2-7; TRBD1 matches at 10 bases. Germline-derived CDR1 and CDR2 are SGHRS and YFSETQ. The CDR3 totals 17 residues. The trim removed 0 bases at V and 6 bases at J, leaving 12 bases unmatched. Written as DNA, the CDR3 is TGCGCCAGCAGCTTGGCCCTATCGACAGGGGGCATGGGCGAGCAGTACTTC. It yields the protein CASSLALSTGGMGEQYF.

V gene TRBV28 combines with J gene TRBJ2-2, with D possibly matching TRBD2 (6 bases). Germline V CDR1 and CDR2: MDHEN, SYDVKM. This CDR3 is built from 13 residues. CDR3 sequence reads: CVTQAGPTGELFF. CDR3 DNA sequence: TGTGTCACACAGGCGGGGCCCACCGGGGAGCTGTTTTTT.

The chain combines TRBV7-9 with TRBJ1-4, with D uncertain. Germline-derived CDR1 and CDR2 are SEHNR and FQNEAQ (reference sequence). The CDR3 totals 12 residues. Between the trimmed V and J ends, which lost 5 bases and 7 bases, there was a span of 8 bases. DNA for the CDR3: TGTGCCAGCAGCCAAGAGAGTGAAAAACTGTTTTTT. Protein sequence: CASSQESEKLFF.

This clone was seen only once. J is TRBJ2-3 and V is TRBV18; maybe TRBD1 (6 bases). The CDR3 sequence is 16 residues long. The V gene lost 2 bases and the J gene lost 8 bases, with 20 bases spanning the gap. CDR1 is KGHSH and CDR2 is LQKENI in the germline V gene. The CDR3, as DNA: TGTGCCAGCTCACCAGTGAGGGGGACCCAGCTTAGTACGCAGTATTTT. Translation: CASSPVRGTQLSTQYF.

V gene TRBV11-2 combines with J gene TRBJ2-3; D is undetermined. CDR1 and CDR2 from the germline V gene are SGHAT and FQNNGV. This CDR3 spans 12 amino acids. V dropped 5 bases and J dropped 4 bases, with 7 bases sitting between them. The CDR3 reads CASSTLADTQYF. DNA of the CDR3: TGTGCCAGCAGCACCCTAGCAGATACGCAGTATTTT.

The chain combines TRBV11-2 with TRBJ2-5, with 16 nucleotides matching TRBD2. The CDR3 is made up of 16 amino acids. V dropped 4 bases and J dropped 5; count of bases not matched to a gene: 4. Germline CDR1 reads SGHAT; CDR2 reads FQNNGV. Written as DNA, the CDR3 is TGTGCCAGCAGCTCGGGACTAGCGGGAGGGGGGGAGACCCAGTACTTC. It yields the protein CASSSGLAGGGETQYF.

The V and J genes are TRBV15 and TRBJ2-1; D is ambiguous. The CDR3 has 14 amino acids. V lost 0 bases and J lost 7, with 10 bases in between. Per the germline V gene, CDR1 is LNHNV and CDR2 is YYDKDF (reference sequence). The CDR3 nucleotides read TGTGCCACCAGCAGAGATTGGGCTAGTAATGAGCAGTTCTTC. This translates into CATSRDWASNEQFF.

This chain connects TRBV28 to TRBJ2-2, with a tentative D call TRBD2 (6 bases). CDR1 MDHEN and CDR2 SYDVKM come from the germline V gene. This CDR3 comprises 14 residues. Deletions cut 6 bases from V and 4 bases from J, with 12 bases between. This CDR3 reads CASSTGLPTGELFF. In DNA form, the CDR3 reads TGTGCCAGCAGCACGGGACTTCCCACCGGGGAGCTGTTTTTT.

The V gene is TRBV5-1, the J gene TRBJ2-7; D ambiguous. Trimming took off 0 bases at V and 2 bases at J, with 6 bases between the two ends. Germline V lookup: CDR1 SGHRS, CDR2 YFSETQ. The CDR3 runs to 13 residues. DNA for the CDR3: TGCGCCAGCAGCTTGGTAGCCCCCTACGAGCAGTACTTC. Protein: CASSLVAPYEQYF.

The gene calls are TRBV7-3 and TRBJ2-4; 11 bases fit TRBD2. Trimming cost V 4 bases and J 12 bases; bases outside gene matches: 5. Germline V gene data show CDR1 as SGHTA and CDR2 as FQGTGA. The CDR3 spans 13 residues. The CDR3 loop is CASSSTSGSGQYF. The CDR3 DNA reads TGTGCCAGCAGCTCTACTAGCGGGAGCGGTCAGTACTTC.

The chain has TRBV4-2 and TRBJ1-1; 9 bases fit TRBD1. CDR3 length equals 18 residues. After removal of 5 bases from V and 4 bases from J, the junction contained 17 bases not matched to a gene. Germline V gene data show CDR1 as LGHNA and CDR2 as YNFKEQ. As DNA, the CDR3 is TGTGCCAGCAGCTTAAGAGGCGGGACAGGGATAAGGGGCACTGAAGCTTTCTTT. This gives the protein CASSLRGGTGIRGTEAFF.

About this clone itself: The sample contains more than one DNA sequence encoding this CDR3. The chain has TRBV9 and TRBJ2-1; 11 nucleotides match TRBD2. This CDR3 is built from 15 residues. Germline CDR1 and CDR2: SGDLS and YYNGEE. The trim removed 2 bases at V and 4 bases at J, leaving 2 bases unmatched. In nucleotides, the CDR3 is TGTGCCAGCAGCGTCGGGACTAGCGGATACAATGAGCAGTTCTTC. It is translated as CASSVGTSGYNEQFF. The variable domain in full, completed from reference TRBV9 and TRBJ2-1, reads DSGVTQTPKHLITATGQRVTLRCSPRSGDLSVYWYQQSLDQGLQFLIQYYNGEERAKGNILERFSAQQFPDLHSELNLSSLELGDSALYFCASSVGTSGYNEQFFGPGTRLTVL.

The chain uses TRBV6-5 and TRBJ1-2; D not certain. Germline lookup yields CDR1 MNHEY and CDR2 SVGAGI. V lost 7 bases and J lost 8, with 20 bases in between. The CDR3 is made up of 14 amino acids. Written as DNA, the CDR3 is TGTGCCAGCACCCCTAGGCCGGGGAGTGGCGGCTACACCTTC. The encoded protein is CASTPRPGSGGYTF.

This CDR3 reads CASSLGQNYEQYF. DNA for the CDR3: TGTGCCAGCAGCTTGGGACAGAACTACGAGCAGTACTTC. The chain combines TRBV7-3 with TRBJ2-7; TRBD1 agrees at 7 bases. Germline trimming cut 3 bases from V and 3 bases from J; bases unmatched to any gene: 2. Per the germline V gene, CDR1 is SGHTA and CDR2 is FQGTGA. The CDR3 length is 13 residues.

This CDR3 is CASSPVLAGANVLTF. As DNA, the CDR3 is TGTGCCAGCAGCCCCGTGCTGGCTGGGGCCAACGTCCTGACTTTC. The V call is TRBV7-3, the J call TRBJ2-6, with D hard to call. Trimming took 5 bases from V and 2 from J, leaving 10 bases between them. Germline V gene sequence: CDR1 SGHTA, CDR2 FQGTGA. There are 15 residues in the CDR3.